The 5 T cell receptor beta chains listed next were all sequenced from one sample in a study of cytomegalovirus exposure and HLA in healthy donors. The primer mix had 60 Vbeta and 13 Jbeta primers. Measured with immunoSEQ multiplex PCR; TCRdb has only the in-frame clones, and not every one. Of approximately 120,000 clones listed, 77% were seen once; the top ten hold about 13%. The specimen sequenced was PBMCs. The receptors here all came from a woman in her forties in good health and CMV-seropositive.

The DNA of the CDR3 is TGTGCCAGCTCACCAGGGACTAGCGGGGCAAACACCGGGGAGCTGTTTTTT. Translating gives CASSPGTSGANTGELFF. The rearrangement uses TRBV18 and TRBJ2-2; 13 bases align to TRBD2. CDR3 length: 17 residues. V lost 2 bases to trimming and J lost 2 bases; unmatched junction nucleotides: 2. Germline loops: CDR1 KGHSH, CDR2 LQKENI.

The chain joins TRBV10-2 to TRBJ2-1, with 13 bases fitting TRBD2. After removal of 7 bases from V and 4 bases from J, the junction contained 4 bases not matched to a gene. The length of the CDR3 is 15 residues. The germline gives CDR1 WSHSY, CDR2 SAAADI. DNA of the CDR3: TGCGCCAGCAAGGGGACTAGCGGGGCATACAATGAGCAGTTCTTC. Translating gives CASKGTSGAYNEQFF.

This clone was seen a single time. The junction and the germline gene differ at one end; a read error may be behind it. The CDR3 coding sequence is TGTGCCAGCAGCCCCGTCCCATTATCAGGGGAGCCGTACTTC. This codes for CASSPVPLSGEPYF. The chain combines TRBV5-5 with TRBJ2-7; D may be TRBD1 (6 bases). Germline V gene data show CDR1 as SGHKS and CDR2 as YYEKEE (reference sequence). This CDR3 comprises 14 residues.

The chain carries TRBV10-3 and TRBJ2-2; perhaps TRBD1 as D (5 bases). Germline CDR1 is ENHRY and CDR2 is SYGVKD. The CDR3 totals 16 residues. The V gene lost 5 bases and the J gene lost 1 base, with 14 bases spanning the gap. The CDR3 DNA sequence: TGTGCCATCAGTTCGACGGTTAGGGGGAACACCGGGGAGCTGTTTTTT. This gives the protein CAISSTVRGNTGELFF.

This clone was detected only a few times. The chain joins TRBV5-1 to TRBJ2-7; D might be TRBD1 (5 bases). The CDR3 loop spans 15 amino acids. V gave up 0 bases and J gave up 3 bases, with 13 bases separating them. The germline V gene has CDR1 SGHRS and CDR2 YFSETQ. The CDR3, as DNA: TGCGCCAGCAGCTTGGTCGACAGTCTCTTCTACGAGCAGTACTTC. Its protein product is CASSLVDSLFYEQYF.